The text below deals with one T cell receptor (beta chain). This record belongs to a study of blood T cells in healthy people across ages. With a J-beta primer mix and a sample-barcoded 5' primer, a second PCR ran about 7 to 12 cycles. TCRdb passed the 5' RACE reads through MiXCR, listing each CDR3 protein once. The profile shows about 930,000 distinct CDR3 sequences, 25% to 35% of them singletons. This same sample was also part of a study on T cells of mothers and their children.

The clonotype comes from a woman aged 40 to 49 in good health. Sequenced: blood.

The CDR3 nucleotides are TGCGCCAGCAGCCAAGATCCTCTCGGGGGGGCCAAAGAGCAGTTCTTC. Amino acid sequence: CASSQDPLGGAKEQFF. This chain links TRBV4-3 with TRBJ2-1, with 8 bases identical to TRBD2. The CDR3 is 16 residues long. V trimming: 0 bases; J trimming: 10 bases; junction bases outside the gene matches: 11. CDR1 and CDR2 (germline): LGHNA, YSLEER.